The 6 T cell receptor beta chains given below trace back to one sample, sequenced in a study of CD8+ T cells in alopecia areata. cDNA prepared by RNA extraction and subsequent reverse transcription served as the template for sequencing. Method: immunoSEQ multiplex PCR; TCRdb's copy keeps in-frame clones and lacks some. Here the sample spans over 90,000 clones, 65% to 90% being singletons. Treatment noted: oral pan-JAK inhibitor, 5-10 mg twice daily. This material consisted of CD8+ T cells sorted from blood, taken between weeks 30 and 35, from a patient treated with tofacitinib. Receptors were obtained from a human donor with alopecia areata.

A few counts support this clone. CDR3 residues: CASSFDILTTEAFF. The CDR3 DNA reads TGTGCCAGCAGCTTCGATATTCTAACGACTGAAGCTTTCTTT. This chain joins TRBV7-9 and TRBJ1-1; no reliable D call. In germline, CDR1 is SEHNR, CDR2 FQNEAQ (reference sequence). V dropped 3 bases and J dropped 5 bases, with 13 bases sitting between them. The CDR3 consists of 14 residues.

The V gene is TRBV11-2, the J gene TRBJ1-1; possible D gene TRBD1, 6 bases. The germline V and J ends were trimmed by 6 bases and 1 base, with 9 bases remaining between them. The CDR3 is 13 amino acids. Germline V lookup: CDR1 SGHAT, CDR2 FQNNGV. The CDR3 sequence: CASRSTGNTEAFF. CDR3 coding DNA: TGTGCCAGCAGATCGACAGGGAACACTGAAGCTTTCTTT.

This clone was seen a few times. The V call is TRBV29-1, the J call TRBJ2-1, with 10 bases identical to TRBD2. Looked up from germline, CDR1 is SQVTM and CDR2 is ANQGSEA. The length of the CDR3 is 15 residues. Trimming took 7 bases from V and 0 from J; bases not matched to a gene: 6. The CDR3, as DNA: TGCAGCGCTACTAGCGGGGAAAGCTCCTACAATGAGCAGTTCTTC. This translates into CSATSGESSYNEQFF.

The CDR3: CASSYGVGQPQHF. As DNA, the CDR3 is TGTGCCAGCAGTTACGGCGTGGGTCAGCCCCAGCATTTT. This chain connects TRBV27 to TRBJ1-5; D remains unclear. Per the germline V gene, CDR1 is MNHEY and CDR2 is SMNVEV (reference sequence). Trimming removed 4 bases from V and 6 bases from J, with 10 bases in between. The CDR3 length is 13 residues.

V and J are TRBV21-1 and TRBJ1-2; the DNA was not compared with TRBD1, the D call given in the table. TRBV21-1 is termed a pseudogene. The CDR3 is 14 amino acids. DNA for the CDR3: TGTGCCAGCAGCCACGCCCACACCTACTATGGCTACACCTTC. Protein product: CASSHAHTYYGYTF.

The rearrangement uses TRBV27 and TRBJ2-5; D may correspond to TRBD1 or TRBD2 (5 bases each). With the DNA end fitting TRBJ2-7 better, the J assignment may be wrong. CDR1 and CDR2 (germline): MNHEY, SMNVEV (reference sequence). This CDR3 region has 17 residues. CDR3 DNA sequence: TGTGCCAGCAGTTTAGGGGCAGGGACCCAACCTGGCCACGAGCAGTACTTC. The encoded protein is CASSLGAGTQPGHEQYF.